In this sample, the clone carrying this T cell receptor (beta chain) turned up once. Only Caucasian adults living in Nashville, Tennessee made up the donor group. Both subsets, CD45RA+ naive and CD45RA-negative memory, were split from the CD4+ cells. The data belong to a study of shared clonotypes between healthy human individuals. Data came from immunoSEQ multiplex PCR; TCRdb stores just in-frame clones and leaves some out. The sample contains over 700,000 clones, roughly 72% of which appear only once. The germline V gene has CDR1 MDHEN and CDR2 SYDVKM. This CDR3 is built from 14 residues. Trimming removed 6 bases from V and 1 base from J; junction bases left unmatched: 5.

The clonotype comes from a woman in her twenties or thirties in good health. The gene calls are TRBV28 and TRBJ2-7, with 8 positions matching TRBD1. Specimen: memory CD4+ T cells sorted from blood. Noted subset: CD45RA-negative fraction. CDR3 nucleotide sequence: TGTGCCAGCAGGCCGACAGGGGCATCCTACGAGCAGTACTTC. It translates to CASRPTGASYEQYF.